This T cell receptor (beta chain) derives from a study of cytomegalovirus exposure and HLA in healthy donors. Background on the study: Tens of millions of unique TCRs from HLA-typed donors were held in an early data release. Study results and caveats: Some TCR beta chains (about 180 of them) were listed as cytomegalovirus-associated. Rare sequences made up most TCRs, while some public TCRs were found in many donors.

The germline CDR1 and CDR2 sequences are SGHRS and YFSETQ. The CDR3 extends over 15 amino acids. Losses at the gene ends were 2 bases for V and 3 bases for J; bases not matched to a gene: 8. PCR employed 60 Vbeta and 13 Jbeta primers. Profiling relied on immunoSEQ multiplex PCR, and the TCRdb table lists in-frame clones only, not all of them. This sample has some 90,000 clones, with roughly 67% found just once. Notes on this clone: Its antigen is unknown.

J is TRBJ2-7 and V is TRBV5-1; 7 bases agree with TRBD2. The TCR was taken from a boy aged 5-17 years in good health and CMV-seropositive. The sample was PBMCs. In nucleotides, the CDR3 is TGCGCCAGCAGCTTTTCGTCTAGCGGATACTACGAGCAGTACTTC. Its protein is CASSFSSSGYYEQYF.